This is a list of T cell receptor beta chains from one sample in a study of CD8 T cells in Susac syndrome. TCRdb called the immunoSEQ multiplex PCR reads again in MiXCR, with one record for every CDR3 protein. The profile shows approximately 120,000 distinct CDR3 sequences, around 94% of them singletons. Sequencing was performed on CD8+ T cells from PBMCs. The receptor source for this set is a human donor with Susac syndrome. Each CDR3 is given without its conserved first and last residue. The order of the fields is J gene, V gene, CDR3 protein.

TRBJ2-1 TRBV5-1 ASSPYGDYNEQF
TRBJ2-1 TRBV6-6 AIRHRGNEQF
TRBJ2-7 TRBV4-2 ASSQDVRGQGSYEQY
TRBJ2-3 TRBV6-2/TRBV6-3 ASSYRADTDTQY
TRBJ2-5 TRBV20-1 SARTSGLQETQY
TRBJ2-1 TRBV11-1 ASSPGVAAYNEQF
TRBJ2-3 TRBV9 ASSASGGYPDTQY
TRBJ1-3 TRBV27 ASITSGYSGNTIY
TRBJ1-1 TRBV30 AWSVPPLAF
TRBJ2-2 TRBV7-2 ASSLLGGNTGELF
TRBJ1-4 TRBV11-2 ASSLEGGSGTNEKLF
TRBJ2-5 TRBV12-3/TRBV12-4 ASSFPGARQETQY
TRBJ2-3 TRBV28 ASSFVGSTDTQY
TRBJ2-5 TRBV7-9 ASSLGAVRETQY
TRBJ2-7 TRBV4-2 ASSPGTEIGYEQY
TRBJ2-1 TRBV9 ASSVGQPNEQF
TRBJ2-7 TRBV19 ASSTRDSHYEQY